Listed below are T cell receptor beta chains from one sample, sequenced in a study of cytomegalovirus exposure and HLA in healthy donors. Data came from immunoSEQ multiplex PCR; TCRdb stores just in-frame clones and leaves some out. The sample contains some 80,000 clones, about 95% of which appear only once. Specimen: PBMCs. Receptors originate from a woman aged 18-29 years in good health and CMV-seronegative. CDR3s include the opening cysteine and the closing phenylalanine or tryptophan. The D gene is left open where the match is weak. Rows may omit the clone size; those that give it use once, few, many or a size class.

>TRBJ2-5|NA|TRBV7-9|NA
CASSLGPSKETQYF
TGTGCCAGCAGCTTAGGGCCTAGCAAAGAGACCCAGTACTTC
>TRBJ2-7|NA|TRBV27|TRBD1
CASSPTGGVYEQYF
TGTGCCAGCAGTCCGACAGGGGGGGTTTACGAGCAGTACTTC
>TRBJ1-5|NA|TRBV19|TRBD1
CASTSDRGKDQPQHF
TGTGCCAGTACGAGTGACAGGGGGAAGGATCAGCCCCAGCATTTT
>TRBJ2-1|NA|TRBV19|NA
CASKGGRPADEQFF
TGTGCCAGTAAAGGGGGTAGGCCCGCGGATGAGCAGTTCTTC
>TRBJ2-7|NA|TRBV28|TRBD2
CASSLWDTGGYEQYF
TGTGCCAGCAGTTTATGGGACACGGGAGGGTACGAGCAGTACTTC
>TRBJ2-3|once|TRBV30|NA
CACFPSVTDTQYF
TGTGCCTGCTTCCCTAGCGTAACAGATACGCAGTATTTT
>TRBJ2-2|once|TRBV28|NA
CASRSDRGDTGELFF
TGTGCCAGCAGATCCGACAGAGGAGACACCGGGGAGCTGTTTTTT
>TRBJ2-1|NA|TRBV7-2|NA
CASSLVSVGEQFF
TGTGCCAGCAGCTTAGTGTCCGTGGGCGAGCAGTTCTTC
>TRBJ2-7|once|TRBV6-6|NA
CASSSALGGVTYEQYF
TGTGCCAGCAGTTCGGCACTCGGCGGGGTTACCTACGAGCAGTACTTC
>TRBJ2-1|NA|TRBV13|NA
CASSLSGGPLGGEQFF
TGTGCCAGCAGCTTATCCGGCGGCCCCCTGGGGGGTGAGCAGTTCTTC
>TRBJ2-4|NA|TRBV4-1|NA
CASSPGDLNGNIQYF
TGCGCCAGCAGCCCAGGGGATTTAAACGGGAACATTCAGTACTTC
>TRBJ2-7|once|TRBV28|NA
CASSSPGSSYEQYF
TGTGCCAGCAGTTCCCCCGGGAGCTCCTACGAGCAGTACTTC
>TRBJ2-1|once|TRBV7-9|TRBD2
CASRVRGRGDEQFF
TGTGCCAGCAGAGTCCGCGGGAGAGGGGATGAGCAGTTCTTC
>TRBJ2-1|NA|TRBV4-1|TRBD2
CASSQSGLAANEQFF
TGCGCCAGCAGCCAATCGGGACTAGCGGCCAATGAGCAGTTCTTC
>TRBJ2-1|NA|TRBV9|NA
CASNGQPAYNEQFF
TGTGCCAGCAACGGACAGCCCGCCTACAATGAGCAGTTCTTC
>TRBJ2-7|once|TRBV7-8|NA
CASSLGEAYEQYF
TGTGCCAGCAGCTTAGGAGAGGCTTACGAGCAGTACTTC
>TRBJ1-4|NA|TRBV28|TRBD1
CASSSGQEGEKLFF
TGTGCCAGCAGTTCGGGACAGGAGGGTGAAAAACTGTTTTTT
>TRBJ1-1|NA|TRBV18|TRBD1
CASSPQGANTEAFF
TGTGCCAGCTCACCACAGGGGGCGAACACTGAAGCTTTCTTT
>TRBJ1-1|NA|TRBV14|NA
CASSQDQIEAFF
TGTGCCAGCAGCCAAGATCAGATTGAAGCTTTCTTT
>TRBJ1-2|once|TRBV5-4|NA
CASSFYDSNYGYTF
TGTGCCAGCAGCTTTTATGACAGTAACTATGGCTACACCTTC